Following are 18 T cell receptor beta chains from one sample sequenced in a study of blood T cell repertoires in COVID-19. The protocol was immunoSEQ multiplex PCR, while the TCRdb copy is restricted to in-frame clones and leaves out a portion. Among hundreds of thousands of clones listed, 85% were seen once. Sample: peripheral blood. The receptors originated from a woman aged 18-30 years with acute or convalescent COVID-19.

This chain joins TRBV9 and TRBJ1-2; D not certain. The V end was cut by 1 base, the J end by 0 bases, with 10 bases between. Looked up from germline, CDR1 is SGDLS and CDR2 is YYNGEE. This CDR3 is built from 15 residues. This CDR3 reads CASSVLPGANYGYTF. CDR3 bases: TGTGCCAGCAGCGTACTTCCGGGAGCTAACTATGGCTACACCTTC.

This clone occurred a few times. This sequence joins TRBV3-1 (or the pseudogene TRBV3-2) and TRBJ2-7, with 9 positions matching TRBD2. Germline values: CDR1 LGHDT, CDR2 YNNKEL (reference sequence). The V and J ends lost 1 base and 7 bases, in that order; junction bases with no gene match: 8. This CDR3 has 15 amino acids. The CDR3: CASSQGRRGGQEQYF. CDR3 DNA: TGTGCCAGCAGCCAAGGAAGGCGGGGGGGCCAGGAGCAGTACTTC.

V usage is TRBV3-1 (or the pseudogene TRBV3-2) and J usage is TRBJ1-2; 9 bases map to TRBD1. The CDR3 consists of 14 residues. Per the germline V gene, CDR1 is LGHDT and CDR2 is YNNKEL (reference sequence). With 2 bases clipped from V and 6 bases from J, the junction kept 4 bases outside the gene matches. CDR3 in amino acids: CASSQRDRVDGYTF. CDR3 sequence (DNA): TGTGCCAGCAGCCAAAGGGACAGGGTCGATGGCTACACCTTC.

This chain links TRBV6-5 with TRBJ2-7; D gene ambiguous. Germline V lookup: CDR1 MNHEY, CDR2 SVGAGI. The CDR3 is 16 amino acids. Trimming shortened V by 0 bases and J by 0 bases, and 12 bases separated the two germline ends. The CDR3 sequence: CASSYSIFSDSYEQYF. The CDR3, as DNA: TGTGCCAGCAGTTACTCGATATTCTCAGACTCCTACGAGCAGTACTTC.

CDR3 sequence (DNA): TGCAGTGCATCGTACAATGAGCAGTTCTTC. It yields the protein CSASYNEQFF. The V and J genes are TRBV20-1 and TRBJ2-1; no firm D call. The CDR3 length is 10 residues. With 6 bases removed from V and 4 bases from J, the gap between germline ends came to 4 bases. CDR1 is DFQATT and CDR2 is SNEGSKA in the germline V gene (reference sequence).

CDR3 nucleotide sequence: TGTGCCAGCAGTTTGTCCGAGACCTACGAGCAGTACTTC. Its protein product is CASSLSETYEQYF. The rearrangement links TRBV27 to TRBJ2-7, with D unresolved. V was shortened by 3 bases and J by 2 bases, with 8 bases between the two germline ends. CDR1 and CDR2 from the germline V gene are MNHEY and SMNVEV (reference sequence). The CDR3 sequence is 13 residues long.

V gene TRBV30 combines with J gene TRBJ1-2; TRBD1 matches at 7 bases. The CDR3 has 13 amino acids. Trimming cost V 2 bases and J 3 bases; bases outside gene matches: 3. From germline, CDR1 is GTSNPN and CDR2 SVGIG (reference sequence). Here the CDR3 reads CAWSQGVHYGYTF. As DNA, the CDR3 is TGTGCCTGGAGTCAGGGGGTTCACTATGGCTACACCTTC.

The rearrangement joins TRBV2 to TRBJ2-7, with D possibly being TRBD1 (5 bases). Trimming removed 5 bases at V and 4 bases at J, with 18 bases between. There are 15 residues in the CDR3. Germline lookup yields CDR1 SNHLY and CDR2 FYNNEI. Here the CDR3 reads CASSTDRGLGYEQYF. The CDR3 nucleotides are TGTGCCAGCAGTACCGATAGGGGCCTCGGATACGAGCAGTACTTC.

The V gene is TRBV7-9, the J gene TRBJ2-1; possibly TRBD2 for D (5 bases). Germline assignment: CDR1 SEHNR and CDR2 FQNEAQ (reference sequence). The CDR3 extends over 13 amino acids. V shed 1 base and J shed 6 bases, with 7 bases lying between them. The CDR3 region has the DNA TGTGCCAGCAGCTTAGGGGGAGTCAATGAGCAGTTCTTC. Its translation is CASSLGGVNEQFF.

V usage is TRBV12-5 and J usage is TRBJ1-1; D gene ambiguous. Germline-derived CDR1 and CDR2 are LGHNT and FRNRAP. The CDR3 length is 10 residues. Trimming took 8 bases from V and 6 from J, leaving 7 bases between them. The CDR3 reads CASFGPEAFF. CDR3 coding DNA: TGTGCTAGTTTTGGCCCTGAAGCTTTCTTT. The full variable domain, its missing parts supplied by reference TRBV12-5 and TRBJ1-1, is DARVTQTPRHKVTEMGQEVTMRCQPILGHNTVFWYRQTMMQGLELLAYFRNRAPLDDSGMPKDRFSAEMPDATLATLKIQPSEPRDSAVYFCASFGPEAFFGQGTRLTVV.

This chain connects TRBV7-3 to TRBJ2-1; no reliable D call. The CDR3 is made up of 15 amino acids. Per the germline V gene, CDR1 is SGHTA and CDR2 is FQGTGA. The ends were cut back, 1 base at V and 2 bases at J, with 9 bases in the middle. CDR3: CASSLSPEAYNEQFF. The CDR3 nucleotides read TGTGCCAGCAGCTTAAGTCCAGAGGCCTACAATGAGCAGTTCTTC.

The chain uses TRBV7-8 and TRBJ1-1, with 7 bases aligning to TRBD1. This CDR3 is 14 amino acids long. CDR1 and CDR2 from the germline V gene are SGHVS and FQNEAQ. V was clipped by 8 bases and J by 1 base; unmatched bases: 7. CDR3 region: CASVLGGANTEAFF. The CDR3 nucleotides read TGTGCCAGCGTGTTAGGGGGCGCGAACACTGAAGCTTTCTTT. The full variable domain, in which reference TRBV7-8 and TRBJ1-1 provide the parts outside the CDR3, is GAGVSQSPRYKVAKRGQDVALRCDPISGHVSLFWYQQALGQGPEFLTYFQNEAQLDKSGLPSDRFFAERPEGSVSTLKIQRTQQEDSAVYLCASVLGGANTEAFFGQGTRLTVV.

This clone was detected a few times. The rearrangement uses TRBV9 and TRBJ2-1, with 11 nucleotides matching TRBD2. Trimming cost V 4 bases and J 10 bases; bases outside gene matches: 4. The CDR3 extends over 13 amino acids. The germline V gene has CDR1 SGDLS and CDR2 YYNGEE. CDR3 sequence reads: CASSPWTSGEQFF. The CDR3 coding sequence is TGTGCCAGCAGCCCTTGGACTAGCGGGGAGCAGTTCTTC.

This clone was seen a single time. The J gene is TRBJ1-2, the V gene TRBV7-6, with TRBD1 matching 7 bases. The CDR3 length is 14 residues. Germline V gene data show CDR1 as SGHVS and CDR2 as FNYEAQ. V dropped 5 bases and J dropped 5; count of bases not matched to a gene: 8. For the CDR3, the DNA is TGTGCCAGCAGCGCTCTTCAGGGGGGATATGGCTACACCTTC. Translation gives CASSALQGGYGYTF. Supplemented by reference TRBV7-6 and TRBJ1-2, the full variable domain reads GAGVSQSPRYKVTKRGQDVALRCDPISGHVSLYWYRQALGQGPEFLTYFNYEAQQDKSGLPNDRFSAERPEGSISTLTIQRTEQRDSAMYRCASSALQGGYGYTFGSGTRLTVV.

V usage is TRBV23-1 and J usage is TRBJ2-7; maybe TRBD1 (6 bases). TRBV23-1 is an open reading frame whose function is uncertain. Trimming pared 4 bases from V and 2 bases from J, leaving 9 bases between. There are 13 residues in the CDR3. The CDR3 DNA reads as TGCGCCAGCAGTCTCCGGGACACCTACGAGCAGTACTTC. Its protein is CASSLRDTYEQYF.

This CDR3 is CASSNIAGGPPNEQFF. The CDR3 region has the DNA TGTGCCAGTAGTAACATAGCGGGGGGCCCACCCAATGAGCAGTTCTTC. The chain links TRBV19 to TRBJ2-1, with 10 bases fitting TRBD2. Germline trimming cut 4 bases from V and 6 bases from J; bases unmatched to any gene: 9. Germline V gives CDR1 LNHDA, CDR2 SQIVND (reference sequence). The length of the CDR3 is 16 residues.

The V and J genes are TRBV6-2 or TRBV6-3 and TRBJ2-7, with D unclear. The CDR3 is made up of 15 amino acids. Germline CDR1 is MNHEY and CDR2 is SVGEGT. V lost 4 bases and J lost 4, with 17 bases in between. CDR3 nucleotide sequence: TGTGCCAGCAGTTTGCTTCCCGAAACCGGGTACGAGCAGTACTTC. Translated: CASSLLPETGYEQYF.

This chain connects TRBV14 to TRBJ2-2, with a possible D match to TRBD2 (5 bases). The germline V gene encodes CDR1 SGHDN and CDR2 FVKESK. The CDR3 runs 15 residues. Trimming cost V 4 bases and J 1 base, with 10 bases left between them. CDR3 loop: CASSPGIQNTGELFF. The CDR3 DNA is TGTGCCAGCAGCCCCGGGATACAGAACACCGGGGAGCTGTTTTTT.